This T cell receptor (beta chain) was sequenced in a study of blood T cell repertoires in COVID-19. Overall study context: Some COVID-19 samples were acute and others convalescent; all came from the United States, Italy and Spain. T cells, B-cell-depleted T cells, or PBMCs provided the cDNA or gDNA that served as material.

How the authors handled the data: Scientists estimated how many nucleated cells there were by amplifying reference gene primers. The data were produced by immunoSEQ multiplex PCR, yet TCRdb's version contains in-frame clones alone and is incomplete. From that table come the V and J calls and clone size; the DNA was used to work out D and trimming. This sample has roughly 250,000 clones; roughly 90% occur once, and the top ten carry roughly 3.9%. The CDR3 is 12 amino acids. Trimming removed 1 base at V and 6 bases at J, with 4 bases between. Sequenced sample: peripheral blood. The rearrangement uses TRBV12-3 or TRBV12-4 and TRBJ1-5; no definite D call. The clonotype originates from a man in his sixties who had recovered from COVID-19. The CDR3 DNA sequence: TGTGCCAGCAGTTTAGACAGTCAGCCCCAGCATTTT. Translating gives CASSLDSQPQHF.